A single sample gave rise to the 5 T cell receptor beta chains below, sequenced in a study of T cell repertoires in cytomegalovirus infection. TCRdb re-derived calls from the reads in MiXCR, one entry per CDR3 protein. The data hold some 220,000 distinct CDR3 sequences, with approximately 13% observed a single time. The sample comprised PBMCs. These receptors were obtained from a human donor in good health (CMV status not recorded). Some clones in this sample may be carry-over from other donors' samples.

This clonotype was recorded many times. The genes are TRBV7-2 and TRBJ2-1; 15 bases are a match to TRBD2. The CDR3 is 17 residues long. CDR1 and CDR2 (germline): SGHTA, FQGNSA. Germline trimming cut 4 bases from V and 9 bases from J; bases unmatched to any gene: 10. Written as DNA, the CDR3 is TGTGCCAGCAGCTCCCGGACTAGCGGGAGGGGTTTCGTTGAGCAGTTCTTC. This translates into CASSSRTSGRGFVEQFF.

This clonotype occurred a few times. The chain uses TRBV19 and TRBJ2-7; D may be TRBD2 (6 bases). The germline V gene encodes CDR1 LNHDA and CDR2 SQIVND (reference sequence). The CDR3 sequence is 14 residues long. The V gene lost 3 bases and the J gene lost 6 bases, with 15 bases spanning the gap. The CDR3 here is CASSMIAGRGEQYF. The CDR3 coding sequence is TGTGCCAGTAGTATGATTGCGGGAAGGGGCGAGCAGTACTTC. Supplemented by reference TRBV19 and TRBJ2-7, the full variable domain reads DGGITQSPKYLFRKEGQNVTLSCEQNLNHDAMYWYRQDPGQGLRLIYYSQIVNDFQKGDIAEGYSVSREKKESFPLTVTSAQKNPTAFYLCASSMIAGRGEQYFGPGTRLTVT.

The CDR3: CASSHRGPYTF. CDR3 DNA sequence: TGTGCCAGCAGTCACAGGGGGCCTTACACCTTC. V is TRBV12-3 or TRBV12-4 and J is TRBJ1-2; TRBD1 matches at 9 bases. The ends lost 5 bases at V and 11 bases at J; junction bases unmatched: 3. The CDR3 extends over 11 amino acids.

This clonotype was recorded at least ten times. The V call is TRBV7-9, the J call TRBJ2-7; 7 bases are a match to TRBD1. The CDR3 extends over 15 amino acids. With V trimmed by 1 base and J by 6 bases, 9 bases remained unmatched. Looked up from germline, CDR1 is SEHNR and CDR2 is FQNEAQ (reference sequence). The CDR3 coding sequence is TGTGCCAGCAGCTTAGTATCAGACAGGGAAAGCGAGCAGTACTTC. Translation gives CASSLVSDRESEQYF.

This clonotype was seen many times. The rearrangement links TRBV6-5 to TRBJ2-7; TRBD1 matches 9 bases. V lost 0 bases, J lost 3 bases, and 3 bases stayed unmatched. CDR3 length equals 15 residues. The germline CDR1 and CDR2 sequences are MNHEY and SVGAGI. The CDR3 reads CASSYSGQGFYEQYF. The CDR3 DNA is TGTGCCAGCAGTTACTCGGGACAGGGTTTCTACGAGCAGTACTTC.